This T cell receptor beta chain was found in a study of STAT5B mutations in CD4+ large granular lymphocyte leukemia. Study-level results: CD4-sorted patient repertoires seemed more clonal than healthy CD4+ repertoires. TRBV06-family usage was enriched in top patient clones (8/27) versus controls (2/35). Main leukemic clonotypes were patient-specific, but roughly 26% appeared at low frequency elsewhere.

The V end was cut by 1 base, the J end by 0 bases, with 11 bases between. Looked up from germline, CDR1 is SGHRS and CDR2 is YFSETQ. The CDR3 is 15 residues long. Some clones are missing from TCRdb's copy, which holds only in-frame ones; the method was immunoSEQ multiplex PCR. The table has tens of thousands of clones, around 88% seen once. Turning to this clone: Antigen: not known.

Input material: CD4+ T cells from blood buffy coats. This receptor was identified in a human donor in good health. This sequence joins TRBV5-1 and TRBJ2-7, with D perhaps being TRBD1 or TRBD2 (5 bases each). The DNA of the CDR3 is TGCGCCAGCAGCTTGTGGGACCCCTACTCCTACGAGCAGTACTTC. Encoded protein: CASSLWDPYSYEQYF. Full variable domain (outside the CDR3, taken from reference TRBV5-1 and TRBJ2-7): KAGVTQTPRYLIKTRGQQVTLSCSPISGHRSVSWYQQTPGQGLQFLFEYFSETQRNKGNFPGRFSGRQFSNSRSEMNVSTLELGDSALYLCASSLWDPYSYEQYFGPGTRLTVT.